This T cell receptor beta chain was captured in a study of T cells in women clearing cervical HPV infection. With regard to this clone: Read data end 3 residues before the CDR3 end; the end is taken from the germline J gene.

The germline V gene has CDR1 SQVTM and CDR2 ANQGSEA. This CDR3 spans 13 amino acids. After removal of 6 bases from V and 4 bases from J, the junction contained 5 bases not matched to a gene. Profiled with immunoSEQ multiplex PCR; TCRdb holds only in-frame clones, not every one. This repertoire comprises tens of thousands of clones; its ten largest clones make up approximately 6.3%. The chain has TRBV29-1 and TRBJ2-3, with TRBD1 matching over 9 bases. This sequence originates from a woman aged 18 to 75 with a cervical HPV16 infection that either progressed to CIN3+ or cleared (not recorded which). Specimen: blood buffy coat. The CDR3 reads CSVDRGLADTQYF. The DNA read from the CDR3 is TGCAGCGTGGACAGGGGTCTCGCAGATACG.